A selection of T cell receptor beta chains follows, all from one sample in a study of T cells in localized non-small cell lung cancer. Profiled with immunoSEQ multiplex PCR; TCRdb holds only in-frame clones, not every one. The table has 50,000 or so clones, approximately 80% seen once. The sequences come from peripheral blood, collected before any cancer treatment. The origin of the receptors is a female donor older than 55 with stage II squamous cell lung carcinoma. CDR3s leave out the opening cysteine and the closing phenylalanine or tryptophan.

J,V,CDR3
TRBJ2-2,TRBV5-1,ASAGLVETGELF
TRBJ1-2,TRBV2,ASLEGGLRGVIGYT
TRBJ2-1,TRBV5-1,ASSLASGSHNEQF
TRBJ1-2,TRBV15,ATSRDLSINYGYT
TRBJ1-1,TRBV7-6,ASSPQGGQDTEAF
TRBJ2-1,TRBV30,AWNEGIRNEQF
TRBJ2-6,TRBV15,ATSRAGTNPSGANVLT
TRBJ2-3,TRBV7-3,ASTAESTDTQY
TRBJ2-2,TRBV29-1,SVEDSASISGELF
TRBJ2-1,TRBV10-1,ASSDRGAPGIGQL
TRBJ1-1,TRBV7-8,ASSLRANTEAF
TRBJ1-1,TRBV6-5,ASSPGRIEAF
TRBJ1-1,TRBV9,ASSPRTVNTEAF
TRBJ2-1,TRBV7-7,ASSSTSGSYNEQF
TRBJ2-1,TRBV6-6,ASSRVAGGYNEQF
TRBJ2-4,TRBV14,ASSQPRGGNIQY
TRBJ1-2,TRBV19,ASSIVGTNYGYT
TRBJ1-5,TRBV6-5,ASSEAGPQPQH
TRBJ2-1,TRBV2,ATTRDRGNNEQF
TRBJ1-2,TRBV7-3,ASSLAGGGGYT
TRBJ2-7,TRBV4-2,ASSQDFGTGGYEQY
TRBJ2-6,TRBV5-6,ASSLLSGTARSGANVLT
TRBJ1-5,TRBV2,ASTGGTGVNQPQH
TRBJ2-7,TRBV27,ASRGSGETYEQY
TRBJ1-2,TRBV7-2,ASGGRKYGYT
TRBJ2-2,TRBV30,AWSVQRSGELF
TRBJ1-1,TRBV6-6,ASSYSRVAEAF
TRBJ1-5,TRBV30,AWSHGTGNQPQH
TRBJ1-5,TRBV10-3,AISESIGTDHQPQH
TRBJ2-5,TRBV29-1,SVFGSWDIRSQETQY
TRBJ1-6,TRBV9,ASSVGQGANNSPLH
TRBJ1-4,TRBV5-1,ASSLHGTGDEKLF
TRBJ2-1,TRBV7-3,ASSLDGGGARNEQF
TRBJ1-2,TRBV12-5,ASGLATASGNYGYT
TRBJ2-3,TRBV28,ASVPGGPADTQY
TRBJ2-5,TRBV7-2,ASSSTGGFWGETQY
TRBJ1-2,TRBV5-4,ASSLSLTQTGIYGYT
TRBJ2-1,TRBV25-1,ASSSAGTKNEQF
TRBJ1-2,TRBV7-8,ASSLEASNYGYT
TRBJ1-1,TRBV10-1,ASSESGRVTEAF
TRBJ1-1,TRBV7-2,ASSLEIFVGENTEAF
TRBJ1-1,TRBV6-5,ASSYSTGGESEAF
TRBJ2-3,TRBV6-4,ASGPTDTQY
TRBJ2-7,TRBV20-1,SAITGPLQY
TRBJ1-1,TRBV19,ASMTDRGGTEAF
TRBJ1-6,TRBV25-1,ASREQGSYNSPLH
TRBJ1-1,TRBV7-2,ASSRTGNTEAF
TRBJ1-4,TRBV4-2,ASSPTGANEKLF
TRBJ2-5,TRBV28,ASSSSGGTAETQY
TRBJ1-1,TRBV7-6,ARSDSGNEDTEAF
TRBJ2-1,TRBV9,ASSGPGQGYNEQF
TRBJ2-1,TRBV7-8,ASSGTSGVLFVEQF
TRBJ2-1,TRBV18,ASSPGRSRPYNEQF